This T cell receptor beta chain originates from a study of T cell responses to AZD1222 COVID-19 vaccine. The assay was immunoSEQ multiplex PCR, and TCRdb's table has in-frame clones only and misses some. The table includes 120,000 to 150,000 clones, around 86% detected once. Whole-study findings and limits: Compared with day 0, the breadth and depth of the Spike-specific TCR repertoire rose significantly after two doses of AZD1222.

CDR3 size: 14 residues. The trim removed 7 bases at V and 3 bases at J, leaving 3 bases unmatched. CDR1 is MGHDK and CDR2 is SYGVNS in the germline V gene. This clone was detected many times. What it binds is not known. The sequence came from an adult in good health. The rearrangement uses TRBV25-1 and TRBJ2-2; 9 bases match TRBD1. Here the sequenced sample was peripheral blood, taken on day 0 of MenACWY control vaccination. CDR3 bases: TGTGCCAGCACCTGGACAGGGGACACCGGGGAGCTGTTTTTT. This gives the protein CASTWTGDTGELFF.